Sequencing of this T cell receptor (beta chain) was carried out in a study of T cells after somatic rescue of genetic block. Germline assignment: CDR1 SNHLY and CDR2 FYNNEI. The CDR3 loop spans 13 amino acids. V dropped 5 bases and J dropped 4 bases, with 9 bases sitting between them. Produced via immunoSEQ multiplex PCR; TCRdb's table is partial and in-frame only. The data show about 110,000 clones, about 89% seen once. This receptor was taken from a young woman. The rearrangement links TRBV2 to TRBJ1-5, with D tentatively TRBD1 (5 bases). The sample consisted of peripheral blood mononuclear cells (PBMCs). The CDR3 spells CASSYRINQPQHF. CDR3 DNA sequence: TGTGCCAGCAGTTACAGGATTAATCAGCCCCAGCATTTT.